The following is a T cell receptor beta chain sequence with its context. This sample was included in a study of blood T cell repertoires in COVID-19. About the study: The origin of the acute and convalescent COVID-19 samples was the United States, Italy and Spain. Sources were T cells, B-cell-depleted T cells, or PBMCs; the material itself was cDNA or gDNA.

Original data processing: Estimates of nucleated cell counts were drawn from the amplification of reference gene primers. The repertoire was sequenced with immunoSEQ multiplex PCR; TCRdb's copy has only in-frame clones and lacks some. V and J calls and clone size are copied from that table; D and trimming were computed from the DNA. The table includes about 200,000 clones, approximately 90% detected once. V shed 4 bases and J shed 7 bases, with 17 bases lying between them. Germline values: CDR1 SGHTA, CDR2 FQGNSA. This CDR3 is 16 amino acids long. Material for sequencing was peripheral blood. The sequence was obtained from a man in his forties with active or convalescent COVID-19. The chain couples TRBV7-2 to TRBJ1-6, with TRBD1 as a possible D gene (5 bases). The CDR3 DNA reads TGTGCCAGCAGCTCGAGTGGAGGGGTCATGAATTCACCCCTCCACTTT. Protein product: CASSSSGGVMNSPLHF.